This T cell receptor (beta chain) was documented in a study of T cell responses to AZD1222 COVID-19 vaccine. Sequencing used immunoSEQ multiplex PCR; TCRdb keeps in-frame clones, though not all of them. The sample has approximately 84,000 clones; over 75% are singletons. Per the germline V gene, CDR1 is SNHLY and CDR2 is FYNNEI. V lost 6 bases to trimming and J lost 5 bases; unmatched junction nucleotides: 12. This CDR3 has 16 amino acids. Comment on this clone: Its specificity is unknown.

Overall study findings and caveats: At 160-218 and 743-854, vaccine-associated CD4 TCRs were dominant, and they spanned spike. White British donors predominated, females outnumbered males, and clonal diversity was possibly underestimated. Only six people who got AZD1222 tested seropositive at baseline.

This clonotype was obtained from an adult in good health. The chain is built from TRBV2 and TRBJ2-4; TRBD1 aligns across 8 bases. Sequencing used peripheral blood, obtained on day 0 of AZD1222 vaccination. CDR3 in amino acids: CASRDDRGRYQNIQYF. The CDR3 bases are TGTGCCAGCAGGGACGACAGGGGCCGATACCAAAACATTCAGTACTTC.